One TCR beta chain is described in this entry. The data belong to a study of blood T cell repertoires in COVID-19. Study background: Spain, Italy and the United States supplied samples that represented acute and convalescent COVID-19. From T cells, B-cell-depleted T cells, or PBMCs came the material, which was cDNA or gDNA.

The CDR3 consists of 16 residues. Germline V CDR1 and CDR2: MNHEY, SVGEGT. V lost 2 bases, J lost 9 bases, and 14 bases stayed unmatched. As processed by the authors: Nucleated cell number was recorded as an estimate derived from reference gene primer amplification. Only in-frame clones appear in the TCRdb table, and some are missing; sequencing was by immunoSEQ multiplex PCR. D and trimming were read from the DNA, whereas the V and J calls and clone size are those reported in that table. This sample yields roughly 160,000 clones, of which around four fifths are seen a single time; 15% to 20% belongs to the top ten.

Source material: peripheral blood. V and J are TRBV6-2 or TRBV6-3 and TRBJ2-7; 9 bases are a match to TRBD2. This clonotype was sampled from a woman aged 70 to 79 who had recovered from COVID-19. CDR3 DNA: TGTGCCAGCAGTTACCCACCTAGCGGGATGGGTTTTTGGCAGTACTTC. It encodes CASSYPPSGMGFWQYF.